This TCR beta chain emerged from a study of breast tumors, draining lymph nodes, adjacent tissues. This clonotype has at least ten counts. No antigen is known for it. Overall study findings and caveats: Compared with lymph nodes, tumors were less diverse; compared with nontumor tissue, more. Most tumor T cells seemingly derive from lymph node, then expand in tumor.

One entry per CDR3 protein, called by TCRdb with MiXCR from the multiplex PCR reads. There are about 66,000 distinct CDR3 sequences in the sample; approximately 47% occur only once, and approximately 9.1% lies in the top ten. CDR1 is LNHDA, CDR2 SQIVND, per germline (reference sequence). The CDR3 is 17 amino acids. Between the trimmed V and J ends, which lost 0 bases and 7 bases, there was a span of 21 bases. The chain uses TRBV19 and TRBJ1-2; D is unclear. The origin of this receptor is a female donor with breast cancer. Some clones in this sample may be carry-over from other donors' samples. The sequencing input was breast tumor tissue. The CDR3 is CASSIEPSGRIWTGYTF. As DNA, the CDR3 is TGTGCCAGTAGTATAGAGCCCTCAGGACGGATTTGGACTGGCTACACCTTC.